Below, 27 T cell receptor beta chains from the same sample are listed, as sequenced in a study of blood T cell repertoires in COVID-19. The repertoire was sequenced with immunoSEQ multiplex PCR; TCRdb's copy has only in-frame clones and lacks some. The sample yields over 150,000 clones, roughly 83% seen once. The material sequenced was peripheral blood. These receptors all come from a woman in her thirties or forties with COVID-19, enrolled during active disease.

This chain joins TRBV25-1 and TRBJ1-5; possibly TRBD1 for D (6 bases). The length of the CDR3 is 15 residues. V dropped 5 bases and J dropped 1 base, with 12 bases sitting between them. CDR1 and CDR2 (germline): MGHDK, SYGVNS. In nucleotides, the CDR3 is TGTGCCAGCAGTTGGGGGGGCGAAAGCAATCAGCCCCAGCATTTT. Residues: CASSWGGESNQPQHF.

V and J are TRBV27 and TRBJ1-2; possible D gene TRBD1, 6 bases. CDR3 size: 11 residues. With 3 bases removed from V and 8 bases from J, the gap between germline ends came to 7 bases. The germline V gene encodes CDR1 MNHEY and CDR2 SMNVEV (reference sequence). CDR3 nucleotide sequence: TGTGCCAGCAGTTTTGGGGGCGGCTACACCTTC. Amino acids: CASSFGGGYTF.

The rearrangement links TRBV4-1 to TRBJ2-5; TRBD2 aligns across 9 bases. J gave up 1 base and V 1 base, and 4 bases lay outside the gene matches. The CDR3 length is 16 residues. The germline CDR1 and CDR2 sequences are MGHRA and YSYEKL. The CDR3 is CASSQGPAGGQETQYF. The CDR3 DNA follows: TGCGCCAGCAGCCAAGGGCCAGCGGGGGGCCAAGAGACCCAGTACTTC.

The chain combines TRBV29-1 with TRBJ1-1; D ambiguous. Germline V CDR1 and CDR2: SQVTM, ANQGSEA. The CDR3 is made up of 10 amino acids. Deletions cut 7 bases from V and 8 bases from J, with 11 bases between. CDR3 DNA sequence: TGCAGCGGGTCCCAGGCGGAAGCTTTCTTT. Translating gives CSGSQAEAFF.

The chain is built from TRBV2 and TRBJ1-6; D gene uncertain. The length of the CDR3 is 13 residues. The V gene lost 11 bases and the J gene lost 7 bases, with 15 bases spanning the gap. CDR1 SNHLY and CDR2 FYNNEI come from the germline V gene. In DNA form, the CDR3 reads TGTGCCGCAAGAGAACAGAAAAATTCACCCCTCCACTTT. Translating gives CAAREQKNSPLHF.

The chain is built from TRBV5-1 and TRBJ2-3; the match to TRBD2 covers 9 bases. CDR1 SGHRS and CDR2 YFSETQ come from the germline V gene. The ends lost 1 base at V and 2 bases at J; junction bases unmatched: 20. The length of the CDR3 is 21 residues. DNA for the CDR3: TGCGCCAGCAGCTTGAACCCGAGGAGCGGGAGGACCTCCTATTTCACAGATACGCAGTATTTT. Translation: CASSLNPRSGRTSYFTDTQYF.

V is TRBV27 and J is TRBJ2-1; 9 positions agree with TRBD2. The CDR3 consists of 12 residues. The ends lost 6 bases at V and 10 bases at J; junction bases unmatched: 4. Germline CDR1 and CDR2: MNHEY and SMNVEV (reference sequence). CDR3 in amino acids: CASSPLAGEQFF. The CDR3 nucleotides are TGTGCCAGCAGCCCGCTAGCGGGAGAGCAGTTCTTC.

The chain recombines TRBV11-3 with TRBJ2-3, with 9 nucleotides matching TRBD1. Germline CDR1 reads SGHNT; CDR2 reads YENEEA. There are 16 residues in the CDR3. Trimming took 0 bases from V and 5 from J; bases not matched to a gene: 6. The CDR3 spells CASSLDRTGAGDTQYF. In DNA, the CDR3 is TGTGCCAGCAGCTTAGACCGGACAGGGGCAGGAGATACGCAGTATTTT.

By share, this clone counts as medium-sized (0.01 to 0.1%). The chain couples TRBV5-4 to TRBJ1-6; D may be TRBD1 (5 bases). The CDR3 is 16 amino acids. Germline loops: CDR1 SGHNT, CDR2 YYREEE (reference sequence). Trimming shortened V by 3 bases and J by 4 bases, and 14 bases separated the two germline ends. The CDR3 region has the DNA TGTGCCAGCAGCTCCATGACGACAGTTTATAATTCACCCCTCCACTTT. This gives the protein CASSSMTTVYNSPLHF. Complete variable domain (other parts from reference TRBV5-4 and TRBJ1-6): ETGVTQSPTHLIKTRGQQVTLRCSSQSGHNTVSWYQQALGQGPQFIFQYYREEENGRGNFPPRFSGLQFPNYSSELNVNALELDDSALYLCASSSMTTVYNSPLHFGNGTRLTVT.

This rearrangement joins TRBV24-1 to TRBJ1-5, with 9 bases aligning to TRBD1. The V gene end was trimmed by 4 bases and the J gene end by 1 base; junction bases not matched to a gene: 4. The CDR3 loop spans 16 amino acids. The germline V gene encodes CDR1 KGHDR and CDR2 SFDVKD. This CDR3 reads CATSDPDRGSNQPQHF. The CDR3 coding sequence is TGTGCCACCAGTGACCCGGACAGGGGAAGCAATCAGCCCCAGCATTTT.

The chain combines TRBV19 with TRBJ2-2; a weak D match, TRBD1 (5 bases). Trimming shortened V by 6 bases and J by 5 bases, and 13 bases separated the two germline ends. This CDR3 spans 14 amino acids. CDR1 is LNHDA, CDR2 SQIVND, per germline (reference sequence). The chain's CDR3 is CASRGRILTGELFF. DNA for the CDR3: TGTGCCAGTAGGGGGCGAATCCTGACCGGGGAGCTGTTTTTT.

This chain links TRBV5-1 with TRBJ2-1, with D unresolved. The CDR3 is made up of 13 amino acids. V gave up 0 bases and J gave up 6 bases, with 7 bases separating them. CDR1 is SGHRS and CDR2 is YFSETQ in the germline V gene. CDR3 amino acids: CASSLAPLNEQFF. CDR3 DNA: TGCGCCAGCAGCTTGGCCCCTCTCAATGAGCAGTTCTTC.

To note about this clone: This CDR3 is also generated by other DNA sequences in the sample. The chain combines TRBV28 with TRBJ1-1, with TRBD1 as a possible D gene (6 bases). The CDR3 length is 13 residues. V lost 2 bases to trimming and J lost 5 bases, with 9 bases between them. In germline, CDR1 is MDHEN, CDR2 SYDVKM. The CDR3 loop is CASSLTGKTEAFF. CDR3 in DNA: TGTGCCAGCAGTTTAACAGGGAAAACTGAAGCTTTCTTT.

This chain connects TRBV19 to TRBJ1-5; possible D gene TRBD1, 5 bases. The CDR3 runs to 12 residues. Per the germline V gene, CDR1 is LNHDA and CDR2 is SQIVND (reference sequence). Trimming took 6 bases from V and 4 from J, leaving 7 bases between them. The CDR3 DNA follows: TGTGCCAGTAGACAGGATAATCAGCCCCAGCATTTT. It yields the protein CASRQDNQPQHF.

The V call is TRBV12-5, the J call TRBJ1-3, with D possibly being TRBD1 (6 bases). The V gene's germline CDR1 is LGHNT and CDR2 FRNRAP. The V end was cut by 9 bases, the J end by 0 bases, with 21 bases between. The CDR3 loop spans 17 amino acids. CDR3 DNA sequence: TGTGCTAGCAGTAGGCCCGGACAGACAGACTCTGGAAACACCATATATTTT. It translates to CASSRPGQTDSGNTIYF.

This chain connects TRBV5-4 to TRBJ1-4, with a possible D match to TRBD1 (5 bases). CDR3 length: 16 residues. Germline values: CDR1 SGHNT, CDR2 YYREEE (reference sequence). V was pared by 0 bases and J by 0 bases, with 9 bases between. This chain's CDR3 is CASSLVPTATNEKLFF. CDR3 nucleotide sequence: TGTGCCAGCAGCTTGGTTCCGACAGCAACTAATGAAAAACTGTTTTTT.

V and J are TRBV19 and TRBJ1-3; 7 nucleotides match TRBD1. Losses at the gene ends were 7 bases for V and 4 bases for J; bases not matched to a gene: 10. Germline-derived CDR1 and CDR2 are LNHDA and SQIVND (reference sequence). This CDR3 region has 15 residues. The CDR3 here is CASKRTGTAGNTIYF. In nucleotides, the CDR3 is TGTGCCAGTAAAAGAACCGGGACAGCCGGAAACACCATATATTTT.

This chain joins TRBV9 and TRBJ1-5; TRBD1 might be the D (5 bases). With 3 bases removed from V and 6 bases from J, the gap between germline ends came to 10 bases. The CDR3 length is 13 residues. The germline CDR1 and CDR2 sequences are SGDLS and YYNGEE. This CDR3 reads CASSASDSQPQHF. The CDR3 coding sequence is TGTGCCAGCAGCGCCTCAGACAGTCAGCCCCAGCATTTT.

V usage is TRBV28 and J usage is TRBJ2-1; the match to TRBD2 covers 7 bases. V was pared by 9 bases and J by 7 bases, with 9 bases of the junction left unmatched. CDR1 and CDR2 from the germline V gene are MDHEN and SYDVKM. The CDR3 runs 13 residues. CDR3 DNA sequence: TGTGCCAGTCTCGTCGGTAGCGGGAATGAGCAGTTCTTC. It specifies CASLVGSGNEQFF.

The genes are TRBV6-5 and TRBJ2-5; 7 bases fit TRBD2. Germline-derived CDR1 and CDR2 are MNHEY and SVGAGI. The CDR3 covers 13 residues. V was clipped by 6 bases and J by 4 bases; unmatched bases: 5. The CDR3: CASRVGGGETQYF. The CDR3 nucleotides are TGTGCCAGCAGAGTTGGGGGGGGAGAGACCCAGTACTTC.

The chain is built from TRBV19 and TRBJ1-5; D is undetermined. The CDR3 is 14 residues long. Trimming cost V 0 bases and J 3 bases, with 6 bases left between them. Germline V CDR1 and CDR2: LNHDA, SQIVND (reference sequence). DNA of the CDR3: TGTGCCAGTAGTATAGACCTTAACAATCAGCCCCAGCATTTT. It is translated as CASSIDLNNQPQHF.

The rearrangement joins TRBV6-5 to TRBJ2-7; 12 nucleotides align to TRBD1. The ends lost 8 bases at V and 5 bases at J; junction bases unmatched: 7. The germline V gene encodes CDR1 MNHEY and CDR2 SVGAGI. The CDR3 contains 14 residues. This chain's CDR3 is CASPGTGGGHEQYF. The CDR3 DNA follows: TGTGCCAGCCCCGGGACAGGGGGCGGACACGAGCAGTACTTC.

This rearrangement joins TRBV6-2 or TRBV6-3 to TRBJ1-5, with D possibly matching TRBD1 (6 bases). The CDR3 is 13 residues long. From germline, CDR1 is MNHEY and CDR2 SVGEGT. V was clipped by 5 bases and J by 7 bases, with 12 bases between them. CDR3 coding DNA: TGTGCCAGCAGTCGGGGGGGCGTACAGCCCCAGCATTTT. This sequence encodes CASSRGGVQPQHF.

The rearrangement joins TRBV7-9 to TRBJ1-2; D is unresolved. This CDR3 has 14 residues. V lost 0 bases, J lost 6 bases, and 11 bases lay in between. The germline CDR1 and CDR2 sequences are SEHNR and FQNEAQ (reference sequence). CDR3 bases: TGTGCCAGCAGCTTAGCCCGGGGTGTTAATGGCTACACCTTC. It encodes CASSLARGVNGYTF.

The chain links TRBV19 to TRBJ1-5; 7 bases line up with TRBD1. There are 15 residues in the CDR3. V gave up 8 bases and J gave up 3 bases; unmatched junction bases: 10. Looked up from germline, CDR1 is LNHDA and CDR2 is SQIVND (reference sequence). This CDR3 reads CASSERDSTNQPQHF. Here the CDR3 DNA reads TGTGCCAGTTCGGAGAGGGACAGCACCAATCAGCCCCAGCATTTT.

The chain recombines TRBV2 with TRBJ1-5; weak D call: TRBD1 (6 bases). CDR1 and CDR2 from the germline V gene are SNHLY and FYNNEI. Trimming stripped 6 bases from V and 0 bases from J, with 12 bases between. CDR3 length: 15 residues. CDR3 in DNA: TGTGCCAGCAGGGACAGACCCTATAGCAATCAGCCCCAGCATTTT. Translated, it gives CASRDRPYSNQPQHF.

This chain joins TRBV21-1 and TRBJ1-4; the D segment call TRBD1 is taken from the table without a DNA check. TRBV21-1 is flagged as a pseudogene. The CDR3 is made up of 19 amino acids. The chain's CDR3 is CASSKGNTGRSATNEKLFF. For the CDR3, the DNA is TGTGCCAGCAGCAAAGGGAACACAGGGCGAAGTGCAACTAATGAAAAACTGTTTTTT.